This T cell receptor beta chain was profiled in a study of blood T cells in healthy people across ages. Findings and limits, study-wide: It was the long-lived donors that had more naive CD4+ cells and higher diversity than aged donors. Naive T cell percentage showed a strong correlation with TCR beta diversity.

Trimming shortened V by 6 bases and J by 0 bases, and 5 bases separated the two germline ends. The CDR3 is made up of 13 amino acids. CDR1 and CDR2 from the germline V gene are SGHTA and FQGNSA. A minimum of 6.5 million PBMCs was isolated per sample. Per sample, at least 6 micrograms of total RNA were extracted. A word on this clonotype: Its antigen is not identified.

A second PCR, run for roughly 7 to 12 cycles, used a sample-barcoded 5' primer plus a J-beta primer mix. MiXCR was run by TCRdb on the 5' RACE reads, yielding one entry per CDR3 protein. The sample holds hundreds of thousands of distinct CDR3 sequences, about half seen once. The sample taken for sequencing was blood. The chain joins TRBV7-2 to TRBJ1-4; no definite D call. The clonotype comes from a woman between 55 and 75 years old in good health. For the CDR3, the DNA is TGTGCCAGCAGGAAGACAACTAATGAAAAACTGTTTTTT. It yields the protein CASRKTTNEKLFF.